This T cell receptor (beta chain) was identified during a study of cytomegalovirus exposure and HLA in healthy donors. As for the study in general: Earlier results showed approximately 110 million unique TCR beta sequences derived from approximately 170 million T cells. There were roughly 80 million unique TCRs (from HLA-typed donors) in an early data release. Whole-study findings and limits: According to an earlier analysis, most TCR beta V segments yielded productive rearrangements about 90% or about 30% of the time.

For this clone: Its specificity is unknown.

60 Vbeta and 13 Jbeta primers were used in PCR. Measured with immunoSEQ multiplex PCR; TCRdb has only the in-frame clones, and not every one. The repertoire has more than 150,000 clones, over 80% of them found once; the top ten carry approximately 1.4%. The TCR comes from a woman aged 18-35 years in good health and CMV-seronegative. Sequences were obtained from PBMCs.

This CDR3 reads CASSQAVLGDRGYGYTF. Here the CDR3 DNA reads TGCGCCAGCAGCCAGGCCGTTCTAGGGGATCGTGGCTATGGCTACACCTTC. The chain recombines TRBV4-1 with TRBJ1-2; maybe TRBD1 (5 bases). The CDR3 length is 17 residues. V lost 3 bases and J 4 bases, leaving 21 bases between the germline ends. Germline values: CDR1 MGHRA, CDR2 YSYEKL.